This TCR beta chain was observed in a study of Ad26.COV2.S vaccination and SARS-CoV-2 variants. Across the study: A participant enrolled in the COV1001 Ad26.COV2.S trial arm provided the sample.

The germline CDR1 and CDR2 sequences are MGHRA and YSYEKL. CDR3 length equals 12 residues. The germline V and J ends were trimmed by 3 bases and 2 bases, with 2 bases remaining between them. The treatment was: around 19 received Ad26.COV2.S at low or high dose, single or two shots; roughly five received placebo; per-sample allocation not given. Sampling was performed 63 days after the first vaccine or placebo injection. The data were produced by immunoSEQ multiplex PCR, yet TCRdb's version contains in-frame clones alone and is incomplete. The table lists fewer than 400,000 clones, around four fifths of them singletons, with under 2.5% in the top ten. Points on this clone: Its antigen is as yet unknown.

Study-wide points: Measurement of non-spike TCR breadth gave similar results in vaccine and placebo recipients.

This chain uses TRBV4-1 with TRBJ2-1; D is unclear. This sequence was found in a person between 18 and 60 years old who received the Ad26.COV2.S COVID-19 vaccine or a placebo. Specimen: peripheral blood, collected in a trial of Ad26.COV2.S vaccine versus placebo. The chain's CDR3 is CASSHPYNEQFF. In DNA form, the CDR3 reads TGCGCCAGCAGCCACCCCTACAATGAGCAGTTCTTC.